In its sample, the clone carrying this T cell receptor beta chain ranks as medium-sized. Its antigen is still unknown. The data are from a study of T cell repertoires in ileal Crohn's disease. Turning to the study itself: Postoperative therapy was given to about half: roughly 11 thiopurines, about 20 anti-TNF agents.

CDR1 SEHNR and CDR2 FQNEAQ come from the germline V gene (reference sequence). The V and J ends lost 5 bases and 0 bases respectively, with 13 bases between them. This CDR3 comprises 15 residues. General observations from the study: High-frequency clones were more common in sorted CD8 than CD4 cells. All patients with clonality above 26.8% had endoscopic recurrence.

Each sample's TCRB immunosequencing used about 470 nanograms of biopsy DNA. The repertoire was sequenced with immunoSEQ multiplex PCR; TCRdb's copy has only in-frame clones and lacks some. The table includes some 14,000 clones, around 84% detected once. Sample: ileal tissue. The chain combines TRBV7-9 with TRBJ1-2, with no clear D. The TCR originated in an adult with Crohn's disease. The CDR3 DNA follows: TGTGCCAGCAGCCCCAACAGCAGTCCTAACTATGGCTACACCTTC. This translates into CASSPNSSPNYGYTF.